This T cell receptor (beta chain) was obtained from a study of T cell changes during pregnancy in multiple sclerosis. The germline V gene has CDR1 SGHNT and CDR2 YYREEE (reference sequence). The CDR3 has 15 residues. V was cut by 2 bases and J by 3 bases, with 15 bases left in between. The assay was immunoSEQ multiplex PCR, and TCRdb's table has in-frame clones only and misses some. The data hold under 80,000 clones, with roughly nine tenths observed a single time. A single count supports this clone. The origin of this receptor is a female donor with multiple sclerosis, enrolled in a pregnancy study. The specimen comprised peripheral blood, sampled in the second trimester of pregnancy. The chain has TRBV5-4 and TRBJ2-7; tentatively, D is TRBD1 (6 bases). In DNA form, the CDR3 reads TGTGCCAGCAGCTTATCCGGGACACCCTTCTACGAGCAGTACTTC. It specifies CASSLSGTPFYEQYF.